These 12 T cell receptor beta chains share one sample of origin, sequenced in a study of blood T cell repertoires in COVID-19. Here immunoSEQ multiplex PCR was the method, and the copy in TCRdb shows in-frame clones only, minus some. Here the sample spans roughly 34,000 clones, approximately 86% being singletons. The sample comprised peripheral blood. These receptors all come from a woman in her seventies with active COVID-19.

The chain's CDR3 is CATQSSGGDYGYTF. In nucleotides, the CDR3 is TGTGCCACGCAATCATCAGGGGGAGATTATGGCTACACCTTC. The chain joins TRBV24-1 to TRBJ1-2; 7 nucleotides match TRBD1. The CDR3 extends over 14 amino acids. J lost 5 bases, V lost 10 bases, and 12 bases had no gene match. Germline CDR1 is KGHDR and CDR2 is SFDVKD.

The chain has TRBV19 and TRBJ2-1; the match to TRBD2 covers 8 bases. The CDR3 sequence is 15 residues long. The trim removed 7 bases at V and 9 bases at J, leaving 14 bases unmatched. Germline CDR1 reads LNHDA; CDR2 reads SQIVND (reference sequence). The CDR3 sequence is CASTWGGTSLREQFF. CDR3 DNA: TGTGCCAGTACCTGGGGGGGGACTAGTCTTCGTGAGCAGTTCTTC.

The chain links TRBV28 to TRBJ2-6; maybe TRBD1 (6 bases). The germline V and J ends were trimmed by 5 bases and 5 bases, with 16 bases remaining between them. CDR1 is MDHEN, CDR2 SYDVKM, per germline. The length of the CDR3 is 16 residues. CDR3 nucleotide sequence: TGTGCCAGCAGTCAATACAGGGAAGGGTGGGCCAACGTCCTGACTTTC. Translated, it gives CASSQYREGWANVLTF.

The chain has TRBV7-9 and TRBJ2-1; 8 positions match TRBD1. Germline values: CDR1 SEHNR, CDR2 FQNEAQ (reference sequence). This CDR3 region has 15 residues. Trimming at V came to 3 bases and at J to 7 bases, leaving 8 bases not matched to a gene. CDR3 sequence (DNA): TGTGCCAGCAGCTTCCGACAGGGGAGGTTAAATGAGCAGTTCTTC. Its translation is CASSFRQGRLNEQFF. The entire variable domain, with the rest obtained from reference TRBV7-9 and TRBJ2-1, is as follows: DTGVSQNPRHKITKRGQNVTFRCDPISEHNRLYWYRQTLGQGPEFLTYFQNEAQLEKSRLLSDRFSAERPKGSFSTLEIQRTEQGDSAMYLCASSFRQGRLNEQFFGPGTRLTVL.

V usage is TRBV9 and J usage is TRBJ1-2; TRBD1 aligns across 10 bases. With V trimmed by 4 bases and J by 7 bases, 7 bases remained unmatched. The CDR3 is 14 amino acids. Looked up from germline, CDR1 is SGDLS and CDR2 is YYNGEE. The CDR3 reads CASSTRQGAGGYTF. As DNA, the CDR3 is TGTGCCAGCAGCACCCGACAGGGGGCCGGTGGCTACACCTTC.

The chain joins TRBV5-1 to TRBJ2-3; 11 nucleotides line up with TRBD2. CDR1 is SGHRS and CDR2 is YFSETQ in the germline V gene. Trimming took 4 bases from V and 14 from J; bases not matched to a gene: 12. This CDR3 contains 14 residues. The CDR3 is CASSPSGGPVYPYF. CDR3 DNA: TGCGCCAGCAGCCCTAGCGGGGGGCCAGTTTACCCGTATTTT.

The chain uses TRBV2 and TRBJ1-1, with 7 bases matching TRBD1. V gave up 5 bases and J gave up 3 bases; unmatched junction bases: 3. CDR1 is SNHLY, CDR2 FYNNEI, per germline. The CDR3 totals 13 residues. CDR3 nucleotides: TGTGCCAGCAGTCGACAGGGATACACTGAAGCTTTCTTT. Its protein is CASSRQGYTEAFF.

The gene calls are TRBV9 and TRBJ2-3; D not resolved. The CDR3 consists of 15 residues. V dropped 0 bases and J dropped 3 bases, with 11 bases sitting between them. Germline-derived CDR1 and CDR2 are SGDLS and YYNGEE. The CDR3 coding sequence is TGTGCCAGCAGCGTAGATGGTTTGGCTACAGATACGCAGTATTTT. Translated: CASSVDGLATDTQYF.

This clone has just a few counts. The V and J genes are TRBV28 and TRBJ2-3, with a tentative D call TRBD2 (5 bases). Trimming took off 5 bases at V and 2 bases at J, with 23 bases between the two ends. The CDR3 has 18 residues. The germline gives CDR1 MDHEN, CDR2 SYDVKM. CDR3 in DNA: TGTGCCAGCAGTACAAGTTTTAGCCTCGAGGGATTCACAGATACGCAGTATTTT. Protein: CASSTSFSLEGFTDTQYF.

CDR3 loop: CASTQGQGSYSNQPQHF. The CDR3 region has the DNA TGTGCCAGCACCCAGGGACAGGGCTCATATAGCAATCAGCCCCAGCATTTT. The chain employs TRBV2 and TRBJ1-5; 9 nucleotides match TRBD1. Germline V gives CDR1 SNHLY, CDR2 FYNNEI. Trimming removed 7 bases from V and 0 bases from J; junction bases left unmatched: 10. The CDR3 extends over 17 amino acids. Variable domain in full (rest from reference TRBV2 and TRBJ1-5): EPEVTQTPSHQVTQMGQEVILRCVPISNHLYFYWYRQILGQKVEFLVSFYNNEISEKSEIFDDQFSVERPDGSNFTLKIRSTKLEDSAMYFCASTQGQGSYSNQPQHFGDGTRLSIL.

V and J are TRBV12-3 or TRBV12-4 and TRBJ2-7; 7 positions agree with TRBD2. Trimming took 7 bases from V and 3 from J; bases not matched to a gene: 6. This CDR3 is built from 13 residues. In DNA form, the CDR3 reads TGTGCCAGCACGGCGGGGGAGTTCTACGAGCAGTACTTC. Its protein product is CASTAGEFYEQYF.

V and J are TRBV18 and TRBJ1-2; 7 bases map to TRBD1. The V gene's germline CDR1 is KGHSH and CDR2 LQKENI. J was trimmed by 8 bases and V by 3 bases; bases with no gene match: 12. The CDR3 extends over 15 amino acids. DNA of the CDR3: TGTGCCAGCTCACCCGGACAGGCCGGTAGGGTGGGCTACACCTTC. This encodes CASSPGQAGRVGYTF.